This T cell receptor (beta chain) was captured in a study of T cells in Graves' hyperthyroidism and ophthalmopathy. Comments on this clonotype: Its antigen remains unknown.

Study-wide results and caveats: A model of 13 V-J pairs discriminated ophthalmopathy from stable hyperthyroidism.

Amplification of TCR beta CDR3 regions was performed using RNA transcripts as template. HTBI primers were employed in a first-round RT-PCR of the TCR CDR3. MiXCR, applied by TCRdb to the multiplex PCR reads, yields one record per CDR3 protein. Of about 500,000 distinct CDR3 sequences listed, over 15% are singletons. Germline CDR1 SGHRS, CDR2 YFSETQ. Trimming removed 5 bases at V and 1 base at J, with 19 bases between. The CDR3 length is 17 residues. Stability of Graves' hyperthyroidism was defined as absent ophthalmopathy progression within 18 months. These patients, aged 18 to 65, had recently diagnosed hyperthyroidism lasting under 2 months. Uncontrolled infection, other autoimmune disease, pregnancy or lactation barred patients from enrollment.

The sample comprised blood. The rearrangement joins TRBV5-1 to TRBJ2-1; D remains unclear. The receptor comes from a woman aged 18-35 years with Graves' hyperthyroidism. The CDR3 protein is CASRIRVSSGSYNEQFF. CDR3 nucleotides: TGCGCCAGCAGGATCCGGGTCTCGTCCGGGTCCTACAATGAGCAGTTCTTC. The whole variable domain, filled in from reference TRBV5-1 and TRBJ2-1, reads KAGVTQTPRYLIKTRGQQVTLSCSPISGHRSVSWYQQTPGQGLQFLFEYFSETQRNKGNFPGRFSGRQFSNSRSEMNVSTLELGDSALYLCASRIRVSSGSYNEQFFGPGTRLTVL.